This record covers a single T cell receptor (beta chain). This sample is drawn from a study of T cells in tuberculosis. Clones were read by immunoSEQ multiplex PCR, and TCRdb kept only the in-frame ones, dropping some. This table has 20,000 to 25,000 clones, roughly nine tenths appearing once. Germline CDR1 is MNHEY and CDR2 is SMNVEV (reference sequence). The CDR3 contains 14 residues. The V end was cut by 6 bases, the J end by 0 bases, with 12 bases between. The V call is TRBV27, the J call TRBJ2-7; D may be TRBD1 (6 bases). The sequenced sample was PBMCs. The source of this sequence is a donor aged 10-29 years with latent tuberculosis or without tuberculosis infection. CDR3: CASRRTESSYEQYF. The CDR3 DNA sequence: TGTGCCAGCAGGCGGACAGAATCCTCCTACGAGCAGTACTTC.